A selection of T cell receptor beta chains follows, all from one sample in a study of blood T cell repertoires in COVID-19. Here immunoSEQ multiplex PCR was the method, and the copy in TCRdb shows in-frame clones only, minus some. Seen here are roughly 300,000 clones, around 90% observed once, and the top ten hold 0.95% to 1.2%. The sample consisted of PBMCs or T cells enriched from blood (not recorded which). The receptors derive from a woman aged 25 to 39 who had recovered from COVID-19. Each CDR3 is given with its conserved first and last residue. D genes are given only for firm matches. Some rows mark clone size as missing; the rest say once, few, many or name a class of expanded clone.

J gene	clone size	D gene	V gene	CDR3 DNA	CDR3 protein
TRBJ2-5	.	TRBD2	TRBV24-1	TGTGCCACCAGTGATAGGACTAGCGGGAGTCAAGAGACCCAGTACTTC	CATSDRTSGSQETQYF
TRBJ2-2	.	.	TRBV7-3	TGTGCCAGCAGCCTACGACTAGGAGGGGACACCGGGGAGCTGTTTTTT	CASSLRLGGDTGELFF
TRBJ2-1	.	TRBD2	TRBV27	TGTGCCAGCAGTTTAATTCCTACTAGCGGGATTGTCAATGAGCAGTTCTTC	CASSLIPTSGIVNEQFF
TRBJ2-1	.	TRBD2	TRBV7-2	TGTGCCAGCAGCGGCCGAGGAGCGGGAGTCTACAATGAGCAGTTCTTC	CASSGRGAGVYNEQFF
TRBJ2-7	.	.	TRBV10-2	TGCGCCAGCACCGGCGGTACCTACGAGCAGTACTTC	CASTGGTYEQYF
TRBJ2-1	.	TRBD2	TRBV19	TGTGCCAGTAGTGGAGCCGGGACTAGCGGGAGGGAGGAGCAGTTCTTC	CASSGAGTSGREEQFF
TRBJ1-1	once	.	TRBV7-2	TGTGCCAGCAGCATGCCAATCACAGGGAACACTGAAGCTTTCTTT	CASSMPITGNTEAFF
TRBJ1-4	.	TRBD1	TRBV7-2	TGTGCCAGCAGCTTTAGAGGGGGCGCGGGTGAAAAACTGTTTTTT	CASSFRGGAGEKLFF
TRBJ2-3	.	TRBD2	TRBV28	TGTGCCAGCAGTTTGGCGGGGGCGGGAGGGGCAGATACGCAGTATTTT	CASSLAGAGGADTQYF
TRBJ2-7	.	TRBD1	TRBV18	TGTGCCAGCTCACGGATCGGGACAGCCTACGAGCAGTACTTC	CASSRIGTAYEQYF
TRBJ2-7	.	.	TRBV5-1	TGCGCCAGCAGCTTGGGCGGAACTCCCTACGAGCAGTACTTC	CASSLGGTPYEQYF
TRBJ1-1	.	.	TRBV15	TGTGCCACCAGGCCAGGGTTGGGCACTGAAGCTTTCTTT	CATRPGLGTEAFF
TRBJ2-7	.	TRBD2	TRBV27	TGTGCCAGCAGTAGGGGGACTAGCGGCTACGAGCAGTACTTC	CASSRGTSGYEQYF
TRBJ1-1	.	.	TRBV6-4	TGTGCCAGCAGAAAAGGGGGAGACACTGAAGCTTTCTTT	CASRKGGDTEAFF
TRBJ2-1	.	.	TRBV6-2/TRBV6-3	TGTGCCAGCAGTACACGGGCCGGAGGGGAGCAGTTCTTC	CASSTRAGGEQFF
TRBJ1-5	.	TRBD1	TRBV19	TGTGCCAGTAGTATCGGCAGGGGGCCTCAGCCCCAGCATTTT	CASSIGRGPQPQHF
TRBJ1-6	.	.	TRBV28	TGTGCCAGCACCGGCCGGACAGTTAGGTTGTATAATTCACCCCTCCACTTT	CASTGRTVRLYNSPLHF
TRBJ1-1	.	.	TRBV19	TGTGCCAGTAGTTATCCCGGTACGGGAGCTTTCTTT	CASSYPGTGAFF